The T cell receptor (beta chain) described here comes from a study of blood T cell repertoires in COVID-19. About the research overall: Acute and convalescent COVID-19 specimens originated in the United States, Italy and Spain.

The CDR3 sequence is 13 residues long. Germline loops: CDR1 GTSNPN, CDR2 SVGIG (reference sequence). Trimming took 1 base from V and 2 from J, leaving 6 bases between them. Source study methods: Reference gene primers were amplified, and this amplification served to estimate nucleated cell counts. Using immunoSEQ multiplex PCR, the repertoire was profiled, and TCRdb retains in-frame clones only, with some absent. D and trimming were read from the DNA, whereas the V and J calls and clone size are those reported in that table. Among under 60,000 clones listed, more than 75% were seen once. The chain employs TRBV30 and TRBJ1-5, with D possibly TRBD1 on 6 matching bases. The sample comprised peripheral blood. This clonotype was obtained from a human donor in a cohort sampled during active COVID-19. DNA for the CDR3: TGTGCCTGGAGTGGACAGGGCAATCAGCCCCAGCATTTT. This sequence encodes CAWSGQGNQPQHF.